This T cell receptor (beta chain) stems from a study of T cells in Graves' hyperthyroidism and ophthalmopathy. Between the trimmed V and J ends, which lost 0 bases and 5 bases, there was a span of 14 bases. Germline loops: CDR1 SGHRS, CDR2 YFSETQ. This CDR3 is built from 15 residues. The source material, RNA transcripts, was used to amplify TCR beta CDR3 regions. An initial round of RT-PCR targeting the TCR CDR3 relied on the HTBI primer set. In TCRdb, the multiplex PCR reads were re-called with MiXCR into one record per CDR3 protein. The sample comprises around 690,000 distinct CDR3 sequences, about 18% of which are singletons, and about a sixth rests with the top ten.

The sample comprised blood. This receptor was taken from a man aged 50 to 60 with Graves' hyperthyroidism. The chain couples TRBV5-1 to TRBJ2-5; D is possibly TRBD2 (5 bases). CDR3 DNA sequence: TGCGCCAGCAGCTTGGGCGGGTATGTCAGGGAGACCCAGTACTTC. Translated: CASSLGGYVRETQYF.